These T cell receptor beta chains were read from a single sample in a study of OX40 agonist ivuxolimab in advanced cancers. Generated by immunoSEQ multiplex PCR, the TCRdb table keeps only in-frame clones and is missing some. The data show about 50,000 clones, 90% to 95% seen once. Sequencing used CD4+ or CD8+ T cells sorted from blood, obtained in a trial of the OX40 agonist ivuxolimab. The receptor source for this set is an adult with an advanced solid tumor such as melanoma, head and neck, liver or kidney cancer. Each CDR3 is given with its conserved first and last residue.

J,V,CDR3
TRBJ2-2,TRBV4-3,CASSQVSGGDTGELFF
TRBJ1-2,TRBV4-3,CASSQVWLSNYGYTF
TRBJ2-7,TRBV7-9,CASSSYRDYHEQYF
TRBJ2-1,TRBV10-3,CAISERLAGSYNEQFF
TRBJ2-7,TRBV19,CASGGTSGSPNEQYF
TRBJ2-1,TRBV11-2,CASSSTSIYNEQFF
TRBJ2-7,TRBV4-1,CASSSGFSSYEQYF
TRBJ2-1,TRBV5-8,CASSLEWTGASHEQFF
TRBJ2-7,TRBV27,CASSLTTGSYEQYF
TRBJ2-3,TRBV5-6,CASSLAVREGSDDTQYF
TRBJ2-1,TRBV4-3,CASSRERSGENEQFF
TRBJ2-1,TRBV27,CASSSPGANNEQFF
TRBJ2-1,TRBV30,CAWEDGTSLNEQFF
TRBJ2-3,TRBV11-2,CASSSTPDSWLGQYF
TRBJ1-1,TRBV7-8,CASSLGRNTEAFF
TRBJ2-7,TRBV5-1,CASSLNPGRAYEQYF
TRBJ2-3,TRBV11-2,CASSLGLASQYF
TRBJ2-7,TRBV5-4,CASASQGASYEQYF
TRBJ2-1,TRBV28,CASSDRGRNNEQFF
TRBJ2-4,TRBV4-3,CASSQDWGTLGTKNIQYF
TRBJ2-7,TRBV13,CASSLGRDTSYEQYF
TRBJ2-2,TRBV28,CASTWGGDTGELFF